This TCR beta chain was recovered during a study of T cells in localized non-small cell lung cancer. The CDR3 spans 13 residues. Germline-derived CDR1 and CDR2 are PRHDT and FYEKMQ (reference sequence). V lost 3 bases and J lost 2, with 7 bases in between. Generated by immunoSEQ multiplex PCR, the TCRdb table keeps only in-frame clones and is missing some. The profile covers nearly 35,000 clones, with 80% to 95% appearing a single time and about an eighth taken by the ten largest. This clone was detected only once. The rearrangement joins TRBV13 to TRBJ2-5, with D hard to call. The sequencing here drew on peripheral blood mononuclear cells, taken before any cancer treatment. The source is a female donor aged 60 or older with stage II lung adenocarcinoma. The CDR3 protein is CASSLRGQETQYF. The CDR3, as DNA: TGTGCCAGCAGCTTGCGCGGACAAGAGACCCAGTACTTC.